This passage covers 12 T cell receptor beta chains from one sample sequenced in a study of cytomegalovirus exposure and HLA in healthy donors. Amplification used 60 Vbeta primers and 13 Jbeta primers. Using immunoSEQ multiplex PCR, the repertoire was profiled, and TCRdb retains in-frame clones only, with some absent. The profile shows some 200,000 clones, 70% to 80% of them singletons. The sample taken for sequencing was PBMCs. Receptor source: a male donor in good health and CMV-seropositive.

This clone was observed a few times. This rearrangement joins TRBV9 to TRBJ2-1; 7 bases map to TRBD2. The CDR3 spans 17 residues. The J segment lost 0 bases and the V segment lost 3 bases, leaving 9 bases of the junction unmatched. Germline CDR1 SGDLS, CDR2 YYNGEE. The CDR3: CASSAHQSGISYNEQFF. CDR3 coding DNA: TGTGCCAGCAGCGCCCATCAAAGCGGGATCTCCTACAATGAGCAGTTCTTC.

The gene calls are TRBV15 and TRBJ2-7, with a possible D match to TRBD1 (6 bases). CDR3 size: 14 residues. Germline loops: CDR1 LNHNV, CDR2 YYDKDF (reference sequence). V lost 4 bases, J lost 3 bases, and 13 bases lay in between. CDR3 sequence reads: CATSINRANYEQYF. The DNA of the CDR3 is TGTGCCACCAGCATCAACAGGGCTAACTACGAGCAGTACTTC.

The CDR3 DNA reads TGTGCCAGCACCTGGGGGGGGGCCCGTGGCACTGAAGCTTTCTTT. This codes for CASTWGGARGTEAFF. The chain links TRBV6-5 to TRBJ1-1, with D possibly being TRBD1 (6 bases). The CDR3 is 15 residues long. Germline V lookup: CDR1 MNHEY, CDR2 SVGAGI. The V and J ends lost 7 bases and 4 bases respectively, with 19 bases between them.

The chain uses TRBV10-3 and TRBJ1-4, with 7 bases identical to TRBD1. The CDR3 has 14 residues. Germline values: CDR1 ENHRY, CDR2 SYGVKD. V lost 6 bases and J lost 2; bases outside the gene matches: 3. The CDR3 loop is CAIRQGDTNEKLFF. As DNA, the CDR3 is TGTGCCATCAGGCAGGGGGACACTAATGAAAAACTGTTTTTT.

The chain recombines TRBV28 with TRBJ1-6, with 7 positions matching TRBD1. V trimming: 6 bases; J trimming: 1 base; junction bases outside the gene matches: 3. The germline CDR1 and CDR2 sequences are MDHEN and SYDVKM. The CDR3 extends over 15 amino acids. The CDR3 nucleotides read TGTGCCAGCAGAGGGGGCGAATCCTATAATTCACCCCTCCACTTT. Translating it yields CASRGGESYNSPLHF.

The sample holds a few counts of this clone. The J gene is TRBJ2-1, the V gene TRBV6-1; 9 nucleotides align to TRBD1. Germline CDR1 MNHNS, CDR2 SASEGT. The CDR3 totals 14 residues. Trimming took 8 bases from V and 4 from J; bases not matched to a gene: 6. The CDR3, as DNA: TGTGCCAGCTACTGGACAGGGGAGTACAATGAGCAGTTCTTC. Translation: CASYWTGEYNEQFF.

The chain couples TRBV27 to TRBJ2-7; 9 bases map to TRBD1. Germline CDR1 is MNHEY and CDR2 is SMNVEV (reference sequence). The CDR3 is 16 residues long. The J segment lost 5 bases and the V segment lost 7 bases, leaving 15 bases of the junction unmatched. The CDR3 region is CASKTTLGTGFHEQYF. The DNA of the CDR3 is TGTGCCAGCAAAACCACCCTTGGGACAGGGTTCCACGAGCAGTACTTC.

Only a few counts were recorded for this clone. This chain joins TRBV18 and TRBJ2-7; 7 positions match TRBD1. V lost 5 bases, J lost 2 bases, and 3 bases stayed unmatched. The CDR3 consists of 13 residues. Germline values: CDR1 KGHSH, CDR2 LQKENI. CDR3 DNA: TGTGCCAGCTCAGGGACAGAAACCTACGAGCAGTACTTC. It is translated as CASSGTETYEQYF.

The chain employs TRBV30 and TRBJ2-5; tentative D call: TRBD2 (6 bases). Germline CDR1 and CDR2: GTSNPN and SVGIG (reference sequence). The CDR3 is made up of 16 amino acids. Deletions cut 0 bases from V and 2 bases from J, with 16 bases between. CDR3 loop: CAWSVRRLGFQETQYF. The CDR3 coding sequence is TGTGCCTGGAGTGTACGTAGACTAGGATTTCAAGAGACCCAGTACTTC.

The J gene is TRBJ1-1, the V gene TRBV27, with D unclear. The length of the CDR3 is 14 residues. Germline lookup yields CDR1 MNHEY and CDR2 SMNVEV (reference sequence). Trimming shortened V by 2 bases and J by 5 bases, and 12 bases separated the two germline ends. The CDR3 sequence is CASSLSRPGTEAFF. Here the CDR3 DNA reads TGTGCCAGCAGTTTAAGTCGCCCCGGGACTGAAGCTTTCTTT.

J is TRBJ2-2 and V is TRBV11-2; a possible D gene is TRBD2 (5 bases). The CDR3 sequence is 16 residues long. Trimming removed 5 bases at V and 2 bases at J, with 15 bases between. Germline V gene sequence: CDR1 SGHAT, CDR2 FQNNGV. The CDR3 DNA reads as TGTGCCAGCAGCCCCCTTCCCGGGGATAACACCGGGGAGCTGTTTTTT. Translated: CASSPLPGDNTGELFF.

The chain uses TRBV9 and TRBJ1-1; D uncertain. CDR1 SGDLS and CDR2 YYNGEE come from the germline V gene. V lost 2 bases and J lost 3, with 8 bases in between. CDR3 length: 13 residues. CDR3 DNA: TGTGCCAGCAGCGTCGCTATGGACACTGAAGCTTTCTTT. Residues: CASSVAMDTEAFF.